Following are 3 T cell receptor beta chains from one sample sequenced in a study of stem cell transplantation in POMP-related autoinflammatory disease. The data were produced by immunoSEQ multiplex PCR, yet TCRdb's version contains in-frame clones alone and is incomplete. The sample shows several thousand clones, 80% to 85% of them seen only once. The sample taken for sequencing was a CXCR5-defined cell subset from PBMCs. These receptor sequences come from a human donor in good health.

CDR3 nucleotides: TGTGCCAGCGGATCCCGGGAGACCCAGTACTTC. Its translation: CASGSRETQYF. The gene calls are TRBV5-4 and TRBJ2-5; D is undetermined. Trimming stripped 7 bases from V and 5 bases from J, with 9 bases between. In germline, CDR1 is SGHNT, CDR2 YYREEE (reference sequence). The CDR3 totals 11 residues.

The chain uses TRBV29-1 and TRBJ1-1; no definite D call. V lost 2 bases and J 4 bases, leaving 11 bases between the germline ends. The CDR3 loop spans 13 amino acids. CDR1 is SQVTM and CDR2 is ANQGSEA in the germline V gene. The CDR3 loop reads CSVESPGATEAFF. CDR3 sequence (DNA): TGCAGCGTTGAATCCCCTGGCGCCACTGAAGCTTTCTTT.

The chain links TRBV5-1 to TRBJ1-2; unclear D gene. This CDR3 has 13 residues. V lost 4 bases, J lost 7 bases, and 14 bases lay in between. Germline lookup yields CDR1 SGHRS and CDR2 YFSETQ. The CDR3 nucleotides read TGCGCCAGCAGCCCGGACTCCTCAGCTGGCTACACCTTC. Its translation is CASSPDSSAGYTF.